Listed here are 10 T cell receptor beta chains from one sample, sequenced in a study of identifying expanded T cells in peripheral blood. Clones were sequenced by immunoSEQ multiplex PCR, and TCRdb holds only the in-frame ones, with some missing. The profile shows 70,000 to 95,000 clones, roughly 90% of them singletons. Material for sequencing was blood. Source of these receptors: a person aged 18-69 years in good health.

This clone turned up a few times. J is TRBJ2-2 and V is TRBV19; 7 bases fit TRBD2. The germline CDR1 and CDR2 sequences are LNHDA and SQIVND (reference sequence). Trimming at V came to 9 bases and at J to 6 bases, leaving 7 bases not matched to a gene. The CDR3 has 13 amino acids. The CDR3 coding sequence is TGTGCCAGCCGAAGGGGAGGGGCCGGGGAGCTGTTTTTT. Translation gives CASRRGGAGELFF.

The J gene is TRBJ1-5, the V gene TRBV18, with D possibly TRBD1 on 5 matching bases. The CDR3 runs 17 residues. Germline V CDR1 and CDR2: KGHSH, LQKENI. The V and J ends lost 3 bases and 0 bases respectively, with 15 bases between them. This CDR3 reads CASSPYPLTVSNQPQHF. CDR3 DNA sequence: TGTGCCAGCTCACCGTATCCACTGACAGTTAGCAATCAGCCCCAGCATTTT.

This clone has a handful of counts. The rearrangement links TRBV4-3 to TRBJ2-1; D possibly corresponds to TRBD2 (6 bases). The CDR3 runs 16 residues. Trimming shortened V by 0 bases and J by 2 bases, and 11 bases separated the two germline ends. Per germline, CDR1 LGHNA and CDR2 YSLEER. The CDR3 spells CASSQDRRDAYNEQFF. In DNA form, the CDR3 reads TGCGCCAGCAGCCAAGATCGGCGGGACGCCTACAATGAGCAGTTCTTC.

J is TRBJ2-5 and V is TRBV15; 8 nucleotides line up with TRBD2. V shed 1 base, J shed 0 bases, and the junction held 7 bases outside the gene matches. Germline CDR1 is LNHNV and CDR2 is YYDKDF (reference sequence). The CDR3 spans 17 residues. In nucleotides, the CDR3 is TGTGCCACCAGCAGAGCCTTGGCTAGCGGGTACCAAGAGACCCAGTACTTC. Protein sequence: CATSRALASGYQETQYF.

This chain connects TRBV7-2 to TRBJ1-2; 7 bases agree with TRBD1. Germline loops: CDR1 SGHTA, CDR2 FQGNSA. The CDR3 extends over 15 amino acids. The ends lost 0 bases at V and 5 bases at J; junction bases unmatched: 6. The CDR3: CASSLAYRGTYGYTF. CDR3 coding DNA: TGTGCCAGCAGCTTAGCGTACAGGGGTACATATGGCTACACCTTC.

This clone was observed a single time. V usage is TRBV9 and J usage is TRBJ2-3, with 8 bases that match TRBD2. The germline gives CDR1 SGDLS, CDR2 YYNGEE. The V gene end was trimmed by 3 bases and the J gene end by 1 base; junction bases not matched to a gene: 4. The CDR3 runs to 15 residues. The DNA for the CDR3 is TGTGCCAGCAGCGCATATAGCGGGGGCACAGATACGCAGTATTTT. Its protein product is CASSAYSGGTDTQYF.

The chain combines TRBV19 with TRBJ1-2, with a possible D match to TRBD1 (6 bases). V lost 7 bases, J lost 2 bases, and 17 bases lay in between. Germline-derived CDR1 and CDR2 are LNHDA and SQIVND (reference sequence). The CDR3 has 15 amino acids. The CDR3 loop is CASTAGQRGNYGYTF. The CDR3 DNA reads TGTGCCAGTACCGCGGGGCAGAGGGGGAACTATGGCTACACCTTC.

The J gene is TRBJ1-1, the V gene TRBV18, with D perhaps matching TRBD1 (5 bases). V was shortened by 1 base and J by 8 bases, with 14 bases between the two germline ends. Germline lookup yields CDR1 KGHSH and CDR2 LQKENI. This CDR3 comprises 14 residues. CDR3 DNA: TGTGCCAGCTCACCACAGGGGAGGATTGAAGAAGCTTTCTTT. Translated, it gives CASSPQGRIEEAFF.

This sequence joins TRBV5-6 and TRBJ1-2, with 9 bases matching TRBD1. This CDR3 has 14 residues. Germline V gene sequence: CDR1 SGHDT, CDR2 YYEEEE. Unmatched junction bases numbered 3, after V lost 1 base and J lost 5 bases. The CDR3 DNA follows: TGTGCCAGCAGCTTGATCGGGACAGGGTATGGCTACACCTTC. It encodes CASSLIGTGYGYTF.

This chain uses TRBV7-9 with TRBJ1-6; a possible D gene is TRBD1 (5 bases). From germline, CDR1 is SEHNR and CDR2 FQNEAQ (reference sequence). This CDR3 region has 14 residues. V lost 3 bases and J 6 bases, leaving 9 bases between the germline ends. This CDR3 reads CASSFGQGNSPLHF. The DNA for the CDR3 is TGTGCCAGCAGCTTCGGGCAGGGTAATTCACCCCTCCACTTT.